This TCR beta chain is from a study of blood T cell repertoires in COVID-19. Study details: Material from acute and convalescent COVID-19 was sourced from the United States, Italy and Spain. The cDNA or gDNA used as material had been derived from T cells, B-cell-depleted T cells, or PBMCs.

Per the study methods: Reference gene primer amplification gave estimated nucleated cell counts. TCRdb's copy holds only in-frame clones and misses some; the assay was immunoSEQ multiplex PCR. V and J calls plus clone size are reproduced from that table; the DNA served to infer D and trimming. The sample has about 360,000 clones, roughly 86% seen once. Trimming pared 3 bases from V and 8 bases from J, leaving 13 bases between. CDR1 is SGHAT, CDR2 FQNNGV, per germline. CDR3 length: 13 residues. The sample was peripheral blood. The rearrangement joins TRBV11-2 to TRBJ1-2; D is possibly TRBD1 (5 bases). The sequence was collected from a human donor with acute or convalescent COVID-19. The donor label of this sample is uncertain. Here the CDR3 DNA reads TGTGCCAGCAGCTTGCCCGGGACTCTCGGCTACACCTTC. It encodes CASSLPGTLGYTF.